The 18 T cell receptor beta chains below come from one sample, sequenced in a study of blood T cell repertoires in COVID-19 (dated by TCRdb to 2018 to 2020). Receptor libraries were prepared by the immunoSEQ multiplex PCR assay. The immuneACCESS repertoire file appears here via TCRdb, limited to in-frame rearrangements. These files lack a portion of the clones; in checked studies, under half of the deficit traces to unresolved V genes, and the cause of the others is not known. Present in this sample are some 80,000 clones, less than 90% of which were seen just once. 15% to 20% of the sample is held by the ten biggest clonotypes. Sequences were obtained from peripheral blood. The source is a human donor in a cohort sampled during active COVID-19.

V usage is TRBV24-1 and J usage is TRBJ2-7, with a possible D match to TRBD1 (6 bases). The CDR3 length is 14 residues. CDR1 and CDR2 from the germline V gene are KGHDR and SFDVKD. Trimming cost V 7 bases and J 2 bases, with 14 bases left between them. CDR3 protein: CATSDGQSPYEQYF. The DNA for the CDR3 is TGTGCCACCAGCGACGGACAGTCTCCCTACGAGCAGTACTTC.

The chain joins TRBV28 to TRBJ2-7, with TRBD1 matching 8 bases. Germline CDR1 reads MDHEN; CDR2 reads SYDVKM. V gave up 5 bases and J gave up 0 bases; unmatched junction bases: 3. The CDR3 is 14 residues long. The CDR3 reads CASSGTGGSYEQYF. CDR3 bases: TGTGCCAGCAGTGGCACAGGGGGCTCCTACGAGCAGTACTTC.

The chain couples TRBV6-5 to TRBJ1-5; 7 bases agree with TRBD1. The CDR3 extends over 15 amino acids. In germline, CDR1 is MNHEY, CDR2 SVGAGI. V gave up 6 bases and J gave up 0 bases; unmatched junction bases: 5. The CDR3 bases are TGTGCCAGCAGCCAACAGGGGTTTAGCAATCAGCCCCAGCATTTT. It specifies CASSQQGFSNQPQHF.

The chain carries TRBV9 and TRBJ1-1; 10 nucleotides line up with TRBD1. From germline, CDR1 is SGDLS and CDR2 YYNGEE. The V segment lost 3 bases and the J segment 4 bases; nucleotides outside the gene matches: 3. This CDR3 is 14 amino acids long. CDR3 sequence: CASSAWTGGTEAFF. The CDR3 DNA reads as TGTGCCAGCAGCGCTTGGACAGGGGGCACTGAAGCTTTCTTT.

The DNA of the CDR3 is TGTGCCAGCAGCCAAGACTATCTTTATGAGCAGTTCTTC. Amino acid sequence: CASSQDYLYEQFF. The chain has TRBV3-1 (or the pseudogene TRBV3-2) and TRBJ2-1; D is ambiguous. Trimming removed 0 bases from V and 8 bases from J, with 8 bases in between. This CDR3 contains 13 residues. From germline, CDR1 is LGHDT and CDR2 YNNKEL (reference sequence).

The chain has TRBV25-1 and TRBJ2-7, with 7 bases matching TRBD2. V was clipped by 6 bases and J by 6 bases; unmatched bases: 14. The CDR3 runs to 15 residues. Germline V gene lookup returns CDR1 MGHDK and CDR2 SYGVNS. As DNA, the CDR3 is TGTGCCAGCAGCGGATCTAGCGGAGGCAGGAGCGAGCAGTACTTC. Its translation: CASSGSSGGRSEQYF.

V is TRBV5-1 and J is TRBJ1-1, with TRBD1 matching 7 bases. CDR1 and CDR2 from the germline V gene are SGHRS and YFSETQ. V dropped 2 bases and J dropped 9; count of bases not matched to a gene: 7. The CDR3 covers 13 residues. The DNA for the CDR3 is TGCGCCAGCAGCTTATTCTTGGGACAGCAAGCTTTCTTT. Its protein is CASSLFLGQQAFF.

The chain links TRBV28 to TRBJ1-2; a possible D gene is TRBD1 (5 bases). The CDR3 runs 15 residues. Germline V CDR1 and CDR2: MDHEN, SYDVKM. V lost 5 bases and J lost 4, with 17 bases in between. CDR3 residues: CASSRASGSRYGYTF. The CDR3 DNA follows: TGTGCCAGCAGTCGGGCTTCAGGGTCCCGCTATGGCTACACCTTC.

This sequence joins TRBV5-4 and TRBJ2-2; 7 bases are shared with TRBD2. The CDR3 loop spans 15 amino acids. V was pared by 0 bases and J by 3 bases, with 2 bases of the junction left unmatched. In germline, CDR1 is SGHNT, CDR2 YYREEE (reference sequence). CDR3 DNA: TGTGCCAGCAGCTTGGGCGGGAGAGACACCGGGGAGCTGTTTTTT. This gives the protein CASSLGGRDTGELFF.

This chain links TRBV18 with TRBJ2-3; TRBD1 agrees at 7 bases. Trimming at V came to 1 base and at J to 1 base, leaving 5 bases not matched to a gene. Germline values: CDR1 KGHSH, CDR2 LQKENI. The CDR3 consists of 16 residues. CDR3 loop: CASSPQGARGTDTQYF. The CDR3 bases are TGTGCCAGCTCACCACAGGGGGCGCGAGGCACAGATACGCAGTATTTT.

This chain connects TRBV7-9 to TRBJ2-2, with TRBD2 matching over 7 bases. CDR3 length: 16 residues. Losses at the gene ends were 7 bases for V and 0 bases for J; bases not matched to a gene: 8. CDR1 and CDR2 from the germline V gene are SEHNR and FQNEAQ (reference sequence). The CDR3, as DNA: TGTGCCAGCACCCCAGTCGCGGGAGCGAACACCGGGGAGCTGTTTTTT. Protein product: CASTPVAGANTGELFF.

The genes are TRBV9 and TRBJ2-4; 9 nucleotides align to TRBD1. The CDR3 is 16 residues long. V lost 0 bases, J lost 3 bases, and 4 bases stayed unmatched. In germline, CDR1 is SGDLS, CDR2 YYNGEE. The CDR3 is CASSVGGTGHKNIQYF. CDR3 bases: TGTGCCAGCAGCGTAGGGGGGACAGGGCACAAAAACATTCAGTACTTC.

The chain has TRBV2 and TRBJ2-1; the D is unclear. The germline CDR1 and CDR2 sequences are SNHLY and FYNNEI. The CDR3 is 15 residues long. The V and J ends lost 8 bases and 5 bases respectively, with 19 bases between them. CDR3 loop: CASLVRNSSDNEQFF. CDR3 bases: TGTGCCAGCTTGGTCAGGAACAGTTCGGACAATGAGCAGTTCTTC. Full variable domain (missing parts from reference TRBV2 and TRBJ2-1): EPEVTQTPSHQVTQMGQEVILRCVPISNHLYFYWYRQILGQKVEFLVSFYNNEISEKSEIFDDQFSVERPDGSNFTLKIRSTKLEDSAMYFCASLVRNSSDNEQFFGPGTRLTVL.

The chain has TRBV30 and TRBJ2-5, with 7 bases aligning to TRBD2. Germline V CDR1 and CDR2: GTSNPN, SVGIG (reference sequence). Trimming at V came to 0 bases and at J to 5 bases, leaving 9 bases not matched to a gene. The CDR3 spans 15 residues. The CDR3 loop is CAWSVPGLGTETQYF. DNA of the CDR3: TGTGCCTGGAGTGTACCCGGACTAGGAACGGAGACCCAGTACTTC.

The chain uses TRBV9 and TRBJ2-1, with D perhaps TRBD2 (5 bases). CDR3 length equals 14 residues. Germline values: CDR1 SGDLS, CDR2 YYNGEE. Between the trimmed V and J ends, which lost 0 bases and 7 bases, there was a span of 11 bases. The CDR3 nucleotides read TGTGCCAGCAGCGTAGCGGGGTTCGGGAATGAGCAGTTCTTC. This translates into CASSVAGFGNEQFF. The complete variable domain, with remaining parts taken from reference TRBV9 and TRBJ2-1, reads DSGVTQTPKHLITATGQRVTLRCSPRSGDLSVYWYQQSLDQGLQFLIQYYNGEERAKGNILERFSAQQFPDLHSELNLSSLELGDSALYFCASSVAGFGNEQFFGPGTRLTVL.

The chain links TRBV4-2 to TRBJ2-5, with D perhaps matching TRBD1 (6 bases). The CDR3 sequence is 15 residues long. Germline V gene sequence: CDR1 LGHNA, CDR2 YNFKEQ. Trimming cost V 3 bases and J 3 bases, with 14 bases left between them. In nucleotides, the CDR3 is TGTGCCAGCAGCCAGGGGGCCAAGTCAGAAGAGACCCAGTACTTC. It encodes CASSQGAKSEETQYF.

The J gene is TRBJ2-1, the V gene TRBV18, with 8 bases that match TRBD2. Germline CDR1 is KGHSH and CDR2 is LQKENI. This CDR3 is 15 amino acids long. J lost 4 bases, V lost 6 bases, and 8 bases had no gene match. CDR3 residues: CASSQSGGLYNEQFF. The CDR3 DNA is TGTGCCAGCTCGCAAAGCGGGGGTCTGTACAATGAGCAGTTCTTC. Supplemented by reference TRBV18 and TRBJ2-1, the full variable domain reads NAGVMQNPRHLVRRRGQEARLRCSPMKGHSHVYWYRQLPEEGLKFMVYLQKENIIDESGMPKERFSAEFPKEGPSILRIQQVVRGDSAAYFCASSQSGGLYNEQFFGPGTRLTVL.

This clone was seen only a few times. The chain carries TRBV6-1 and TRBJ2-7; D perhaps matches TRBD1 (6 bases). There are 14 residues in the CDR3. V was trimmed by 1 base and J by 4 bases, leaving 11 bases between them. From germline, CDR1 is MNHNS and CDR2 SASEGT. CDR3 in DNA: TGTGCCAGCAGTGAAGGGCACAGGGAGTACGAGCAGTACTTC. Translated: CASSEGHREYEQYF.